Described below is a single T cell receptor beta chain sequence and its context. The germline V and J ends were trimmed by 5 bases and 6 bases, with 8 bases remaining between them. Germline assignment: CDR1 SEHNR and CDR2 FQNEAQ (reference sequence). CDR3 length equals 12 residues. This specimen belongs to a study of blood T cell repertoires in COVID-19. Study background: The origin of the acute and convalescent COVID-19 samples was the United States, Italy and Spain. Nucleic acid was either cDNA or gDNA, and it came from T cells, B-cell-depleted T cells, or PBMCs.

How the authors handled the data: Using reference gene primer amplification, nucleated cell counts were estimated. Clones were sequenced by immunoSEQ multiplex PCR, and TCRdb holds only the in-frame ones, with some missing. V and J calls and clone size are given by that table; D and trimming were obtained from the DNA. The sample has hundreds of thousands of clones, over 75% seen once. This receptor was obtained from a man between 50 and 59 years old with active or convalescent COVID-19. The chain couples TRBV7-9 to TRBJ1-5; D remains unclear. Sequencing was done on a sample of peripheral blood. Written as DNA, the CDR3 is TGTGCCAGCAGCCCTCCCGGTCAGCCCCAGCATTTT. Amino acids: CASSPPGQPQHF.